This TCR beta chain originates from a study of CD8+CD57+ T cells in acquired aplastic anemia. In patients chosen for sequencing, flow cytometry had shown CD8+CD57+ cell expansion. Germline CDR1 is SGHAT and CDR2 is FQNNGV. The CDR3 is 16 residues long. Genomic DNA, serving as template, underwent TCR beta VDJ and CDR3 profiling. Using its own MiXCR run on the reads, TCRdb lists one record per CDR3 protein. The table records about 43,000 distinct CDR3 sequences, under 80% of them present only once. On this clonotype: A much larger clone sits a single nucleotide away, making a read error possible.

This TCR was recovered from a human donor with aplastic anemia. The chain has TRBV11-2 and TRBJ2-3, with a weak D call TRBD1 (6 bases). The DNA matches TRBJ1-5 better at its end, which makes the J call doubtful. Sequencing was carried out using sorted CD4+, CD8+, or CD8+CD57+ T cells (not recorded which) from PBMCs. CDR3: CASSPEGVPSTDTQHF. The CDR3 nucleotides read TGTGCCAGCAGTCCCGAGGGGGTTCCCTCCACAGATACGCAGCATTTT.